The clone carrying this T cell receptor (beta chain) was observed a handful of times. This sample was taken from a study of T cell changes during pregnancy in multiple sclerosis. The CDR3 has 14 residues. Trimming removed 0 bases from V and 9 bases from J, with 15 bases in between. Germline values: CDR1 GTSNPN, CDR2 SVGIG (reference sequence). Here immunoSEQ multiplex PCR was the method, and the copy in TCRdb shows in-frame clones only, minus some. The table includes about 40,000 clones, 89% detected once. Here the sequenced sample was CD4+ T cells from peripheral blood mononuclear cells, taken after pregnancy. The chain uses TRBV30 and TRBJ2-1; D uncertain. The origin of this receptor is a female donor with multiple sclerosis, enrolled in a pregnancy study. In nucleotides, the CDR3 is TGTGCCTGGAGTGTACCCCCCGCCGTCGGTGAGCAGTTCTTC. Translation gives CAWSVPPAVGEQFF.